The sample holds a few counts of the clone carrying this T cell receptor beta chain. V was cut by 2 bases and J by 0 bases, with 11 bases left in between. CDR3 length equals 16 residues. Per the germline V gene, CDR1 is MNHEY and CDR2 is SMNVEV (reference sequence). These data originate in a study of T-cell memory formation after mild COVID-19. A 5'RACE reaction primed in the constant segment made cDNA libraries of TCR alpha and TCR beta, and these carried sample barcodes and UMIs. TCRdb reprocessed the 5' RACE reads via MiXCR and lists one record per CDR3 protein. The data contain about 57,000 distinct CDR3 sequences, approximately 12% of them singletons.

This chain uses TRBV27 with TRBJ2-4, with D possibly matching TRBD1 (5 bases). The receptor comes from a man aged 18 to 30 who had mild COVID-19 (a few samples of this study predate the infection). Cell type and time point are not known. Source material: PBMCs or a T cell subset sorted from them (not recorded which). The CDR3 here is CASSLRVGVAKNIQYF. The CDR3 DNA reads as TGTGCCAGCAGTTTACGGGTAGGGGTAGCCAAAAACATTCAGTACTTC.